The clone carrying this T cell receptor beta chain has ten or more counts. As yet, its antigen is unknown. This CDR3 has 14 amino acids. The V gene lost 2 bases and the J gene lost 0 bases, with 5 bases spanning the gap. CDR1 and CDR2 from the germline V gene are SGHVS and FQNEAQ. For repertoire sequencing, the TCR beta CDR3 regions were amplified from RNA transcripts. HTBI primers primed a first-round RT-PCR, and a second-round multiplex PCR followed. TCRdb recomputed calls from the multiplex PCR reads with MiXCR, one row per CDR3 protein. The sample lists over a million distinct CDR3 sequences, 35% to 45% occurring once. This record comes from a study of Graves' ophthalmopathy and Graves' hyperthyroidism. The study's findings and limits: Using a 13-signature model, the authors split ophthalmopathy from stable hyperthyroidism, with roughly 90% sensitivity and 81.08% specificity. The majority of expanded thyroid clonotypes above 0.001 frequency also occurred in blood.

Diagnostic conclusions were grounded in clinical symptoms, serum thyroxine, TRAb, thyroid ultrasound and orbital computed tomography. The rearrangement joins TRBV7-8 to TRBJ1-5; D not certain. This TCR derives from an adult man with Graves' hyperthyroidism. Material for sequencing was peripheral blood or thyroid tissue (not recorded which). The CDR3 loop reads CASSLRYSNQPQHF. The CDR3 coding sequence is TGTGCCAGCAGCTTAAGATATAGCAATCAGCCCCAGCATTTT.